These 16 T cell receptor beta chains came from one sample sequenced in a study of blood T cell repertoires in COVID-19. Libraries were prepared by immunoSEQ multiplex PCR; TCRdb keeps only in-frame clonotypes and omits some of them. The sample shows 82,000 or so clones, around 89% of them seen only once. Sequencing was done on a sample of PBMCs or T cells enriched from blood (not recorded which). The source is a woman aged 45-65 years with acute COVID-19.

The chain joins TRBV7-2 to TRBJ1-4; 9 bases fit TRBD1. The CDR3 consists of 15 residues. V was pared by 5 bases and J by 8 bases, with 9 bases of the junction left unmatched. CDR1 and CDR2 (germline): SGHTA, FQGNSA. In DNA, the CDR3 is TGTGCCAGCAGCCCATACCCGGGACAGGGAGAAAAACTGTTTTTT. Encoded protein: CASSPYPGQGEKLFF.

This chain joins TRBV2 and TRBJ1-6, with TRBD1 matching 8 bases. Germline loops: CDR1 SNHLY, CDR2 FYNNEI. V was clipped by 6 bases and J by 6 bases; unmatched bases: 10. This CDR3 has 16 residues. The CDR3 is CASSGQGGVANSPLHF. CDR3 in DNA: TGTGCCAGCAGCGGACAGGGTGGCGTTGCTAATTCACCCCTCCACTTT.

The chain carries TRBV19 and TRBJ2-3; TRBD2 matches 10 bases. The trim removed 2 bases at V and 4 bases at J, leaving 9 bases unmatched. This CDR3 has 17 residues. The germline V gene encodes CDR1 LNHDA and CDR2 SQIVND (reference sequence). CDR3 DNA: TGTGCCAGTAGTATAAGCCCTAGCGGGAGTAGCGCAGATACGCAGTATTTT. This sequence encodes CASSISPSGSSADTQYF.

The gene calls are TRBV7-3 and TRBJ2-6; 7 bases are a match to TRBD2. The junction had 9 bases not matched to a gene; V was cut back by 5 bases and J by 2 bases. The CDR3 has 17 amino acids. Germline V CDR1 and CDR2: SGHTA, FQGTGA. The CDR3 DNA reads TGTGCCAGCAGCCCGGGGGAGGGGCGCCCTGGGGCCAACGTCCTGACTTTC. Translation gives CASSPGEGRPGANVLTF. Drawing the rest from reference TRBV7-3 and TRBJ2-6, the complete variable domain is GAGVSQTPSNKVTEKGKYVELRCDPISGHTALYWYRQSLGQGPEFLIYFQGTGAADDSGLPNDRFFAVRPEGSVSTLKIQRTERGDSAVYLCASSPGEGRPGANVLTFGAGSRLTVL.

The V gene is TRBV5-3, the J gene TRBJ2-3, with TRBD2 matching 12 bases. TRBV5-3 is treated as an ORF (open reading frame) with a function not yet certain. The CDR3 has 15 amino acids. V trimming: 3 bases; J trimming: 3 bases; junction bases outside the gene matches: 2. CDR3 amino acids: CARSCTSGRTDTQYF. The CDR3 nucleotides are TGTGCCAGAAGCTGTACTAGCGGGAGGACAGATACGCAGTATTTT.

This clone has only one observation. The CDR3 nucleotides are TGTGCCAGCTCAGCCCGGGACAGCTACGAGCAGTACTTC. Encoded protein: CASSARDSYEQYF. V usage is TRBV18 and J usage is TRBJ2-7; 7 bases agree with TRBD1. V lost 5 bases, J lost 3 bases, and 4 bases stayed unmatched. The CDR3 sequence is 13 residues long. In germline, CDR1 is KGHSH, CDR2 LQKENI.

The chain recombines TRBV2 with TRBJ2-7; 11 bases match TRBD2. This CDR3 has 15 residues. Germline V lookup: CDR1 SNHLY, CDR2 FYNNEI. J lost 2 bases, V lost 5 bases, and 5 bases had no gene match. CDR3 sequence reads: CASSPRTSGPYEQYF. CDR3 DNA sequence: TGTGCCAGCAGTCCCAGGACTAGCGGGCCCTACGAGCAGTACTTC.

The chain couples TRBV5-1 to TRBJ1-2; 8 bases map to TRBD1. Losses at the gene ends were 4 bases for V and 2 bases for J; bases not matched to a gene: 4. The CDR3 totals 14 residues. The germline CDR1 and CDR2 sequences are SGHRS and YFSETQ. This chain's CDR3 is CASSRQGTNYGYTF. For the CDR3, the DNA is TGCGCCAGCAGCCGACAGGGGACGAACTATGGCTACACCTTC.

The chain has TRBV13 and TRBJ1-1, with 7 bases identical to TRBD1. The CDR3 spans 15 residues. Trimming removed 6 bases from V and 4 bases from J; junction bases left unmatched: 11. CDR1 and CDR2 (germline): PRHDT, FYEKMQ (reference sequence). CDR3 loop: CASSLEQGKFTEAFF. DNA for the CDR3: TGTGCCAGCAGTCTCGAACAGGGGAAGTTCACTGAAGCTTTCTTT.

The chain couples TRBV11-2 to TRBJ2-1, with D possibly being TRBD2 (6 bases). The germline V and J ends were trimmed by 10 bases and 1 base, with 11 bases remaining between them. The germline gives CDR1 SGHAT, CDR2 FQNNGV. The CDR3 extends over 13 amino acids. CDR3 nucleotides: TGTGCCACCAAGGGAGGTTCCTACAATGAGCAGTTCTTC. It yields the protein CATKGGSYNEQFF.

The chain carries TRBV27 and TRBJ2-6, with D perhaps TRBD2 (7 bases). With 4 bases removed from V and 2 bases from J, the gap between germline ends came to 9 bases. The length of the CDR3 is 15 residues. Germline CDR1 and CDR2: MNHEY and SMNVEV (reference sequence). The CDR3 coding sequence is TGTGCCAGCAGTTACGGGGGGCCTGGGGCCAACGTCCTGACTTTC. This translates into CASSYGGPGANVLTF.

Only a few counts were recorded for this clone. One end of the junction is discordant with germline, which a read error may explain. The chain links TRBV4-1 to TRBJ2-5; 12 nucleotides line up with TRBD1. The CDR3 has 13 amino acids. From germline, CDR1 is MGHRA and CDR2 YSYEKL. The CDR3 DNA reads as TGCGCCAGCAGCCAAGATGGGGACAGGGGGCAGAACTTC. This codes for CASSQDGDRGQNF.

This clone has just a few counts. The chain employs TRBV18 and TRBJ1-1, with 7 bases aligning to TRBD1. CDR3 length: 16 amino acids. CDR1 and CDR2 from the germline V gene are KGHSH and LQKENI. V trimming: 3 bases; J trimming: 1 base; junction bases outside the gene matches: 8. CDR3 sequence reads: CASSPNEGAGNTEAFF. DNA of the CDR3: TGTGCCAGCTCACCGAATGAGGGGGCCGGGAACACTGAAGCTTTCTTT.

V usage is TRBV6-5 and J usage is TRBJ1-2, with 12 bases lining up with TRBD1. With 0 bases clipped from V and 6 bases from J, the junction kept 5 bases outside the gene matches. Germline V gene data show CDR1 as MNHEY and CDR2 as SVGAGI. The CDR3 covers 16 residues. CDR3 coding DNA: TGTGCCAGCAGTTACTCCTCCGGGACAGGGGGCGATGGCTACACCTTC. Its protein is CASSYSSGTGGDGYTF.

This clone was detected once. The chain recombines TRBV5-5 with TRBJ1-2, with 9 bases identical to TRBD1. Per germline, CDR1 SGHKS and CDR2 YYEKEE (reference sequence). This CDR3 comprises 15 residues. The junction had 10 bases not matched to a gene; V was cut back by 2 bases and J by 8 bases. The CDR3 protein is CASSFLTGTGFGYTF. As DNA, the CDR3 is TGTGCCAGCAGCTTTTTGACCGGGACAGGGTTCGGCTACACCTTC.

The chain carries TRBV19 and TRBJ1-1; TRBD1 matches 9 bases. Germline lookup yields CDR1 LNHDA and CDR2 SQIVND (reference sequence). CDR3 size: 16 residues. J gave up 0 bases and V 3 bases, and 5 bases lay outside the gene matches. The CDR3 nucleotides are TGTGCCAGTAGTATGGGACAGGGCCTAATGAACACTGAAGCTTTCTTT. Protein: CASSMGQGLMNTEAFF.